A selection of T cell receptor beta chains follows, all from one sample in a study of neurological immune-mediated disorders. One entry per CDR3 protein, called by TCRdb with MiXCR from the 5' RACE reads. Of fewer than 35,000 distinct CDR3 sequences in the sample, approximately 4.4% were seen once. Sequencing was done on a sample of PBMCs. These receptors all stem from a young man in good health. The CDR3 runs from the conserved cysteine through the conserved F or W. D genes are given only for firm matches. Rows may omit the clone size; those that give it use once, few, many or a size class.

v_gene	abundance	d_gene	j_gene	CDR3nt	CDR3aa
TRBV20-1	many	TRBD2	TRBJ2-5	TGCAGTGCTGGGGGGGCCGGCGGGACTAGCTTCCAAGAGACCCAGTACTTC	CSAGGAGGTSFQETQYF
TRBV12-3/TRBV12-4	many	.	TRBJ1-2	TGTGCCAGCAGTTTAACGGGTAGCCGATACTATGGCTACACCTTC	CASSLTGSRYYGYTF
TRBV16	many	.	TRBJ1-1	TGTGCCAGCAGCCAATCCTCGGGGGACACTGAAGCTTTCTTT	CASSQSSGDTEAFF
TRBV6-5	many	TRBD1	TRBJ1-2	TGTGCCAGCAGTGGATACAGGGGAGAGGACTATGGCTACACCTTC	CASSGYRGEDYGYTF
TRBV6-6	many	TRBD1	TRBJ2-7	TGTGCCAGCAGTTACGAGACAGGGGTTAGCGAGCAGTACTTC	CASSYETGVSEQYF
TRBV19	many	.	TRBJ2-2	TGTGCCAGTAGTATACACTCCCCGCCCGGGGAGCTGTTTTTT	CASSIHSPPGELFF
TRBV12-3/TRBV12-4	many	.	TRBJ1-2	TGTGCCAGCAGACCCGACTTGACTAACTATGGCTACACCTTC	CASRPDLTNYGYTF
TRBV20-1	many	TRBD2	TRBJ2-3	TGCAGTGTTTGTGTAGCGGGGGGACCTAGCACAGATACGCAGTATTTT	CSVCVAGGPSTDTQYF
TRBV6-2/TRBV6-3	many	.	TRBJ2-1	TGTGCCAGCAGCCTTTCGGACAGTGGGGTAACTGAGCAGTTCTTC	CASSLSDSGVTEQFF
TRBV30	many	TRBD1	TRBJ2-1	TGTGCCTGGAGTGTATTGGTGGGACAGGGGGCAGGTGAGCAGTTCTTC	CAWSVLVGQGAGEQFF
TRBV5-6	many	TRBD1	TRBJ1-1	TGTGCCAGCAGCTGGACAGGGTTTGAAGCTTTCTTT	CASSWTGFEAFF
TRBV5-1	many	.	TRBJ2-2	TGCGCCAGCAGCAACGCGGTCGCCGGGGAGCTGTTTTTT	CASSNAVAGELFF
TRBV18	.	.	TRBJ1-5	TGTGCCAGCTCGGGGGGGGCGCGTCGACAGCCCCAGCATTTT	CASSGGARRQPQHF
TRBV6-5	many	.	TRBJ2-5	TGTGCCAGCAGTTTCGGACTATCAGAGACCCAGTACTTC	CASSFGLSETQYF
TRBV6-5	many	.	TRBJ1-3	TGTGCCAGCAGTCAAACGTGGGACCGAAACACCATATATTTT	CASSQTWDRNTIYF
TRBV5-6	many	.	TRBJ2-2	TGTGCCAGCAGCCCTTATATAGTGCGCAGGACCGGGGAGCTGTTTTTT	CASSPYIVRRTGELFF
TRBV20-1	many	.	TRBJ2-3	TGCAGTGCTAGAGGTCTATGGCCCACAGATACGCAGTATTTT	CSARGLWPTDTQYF
TRBV6-6	many	.	TRBJ2-7	TGTGCCAGCAGTCCACACGACAGGATTACCTACGAGCAGTACTTC	CASSPHDRITYEQYF
TRBV6-6	many	.	TRBJ2-1	TGTGCCAGCAGTTACTCAGGGAATGAGCAGTTCTTC	CASSYSGNEQFF
TRBV20-1	many	TRBD2	TRBJ2-1	TGCAGTGCTAGAGTTCTAGCGGGGGAGTATGAGCAGTTCTTC	CSARVLAGEYEQFF
TRBV5-1	many	.	TRBJ1-4	TGCGCCAGCAGCTTGGGGGCAGGTGGCGAAAAACTGTTTTTT	CASSLGAGGEKLFF
TRBV10-3	many	TRBD2	TRBJ2-5	TGTGCCATCAGTGAGTCTCTCAGCGGGGGGGCCCGAGAGACCCAGTACTTC	CAISESLSGGARETQYF